The rows below give T cell receptor beta chains drawn from one sample of a study of cytomegalovirus exposure and HLA in healthy donors. Some clones are missing from TCRdb's copy, which holds only in-frame ones; the method was immunoSEQ multiplex PCR. The sample shows under 200,000 clones, 60% to 80% of them seen only once. Sequencing was performed on PBMCs. The origin of the receptors is a female donor in good health and CMV-seronegative. Both conserved end residues are part of each CDR3. D genes are given only for firm matches. Rows may omit the clone size; those that give it use once, few, many or a size class.

CDR3aa,CDR3nt,d_gene,abundance,j_gene,v_gene
CASSSTGGAEMSEAFF,TGTGCCAGCAGCTCGACAGGGGGCGCGGAAATGTCTGAAGCTTTCTTT,TRBD1,few,TRBJ1-1,TRBV9
CASSYSRQGNSPLHF,TGTGCCAGCAGTTACTCGCGACAGGGTAATTCACCCCTCCACTTT,TRBD1,.,TRBJ1-6,TRBV6-6
CASSSPGLGNMNTEAFF,TGTGCCAGCAGCTCTCCGGGACTTGGGAACATGAACACTGAAGCTTTCTTT,.,few,TRBJ1-1,TRBV5-6
CSSSHGQGYEQYF,TGTTCCAGCAGCCACGGACAGGGCTACGAGCAGTACTTC,TRBD1,.,TRBJ2-7,TRBV7-9
CASSLDSFYEQYF,TGCGCCAGCAGCTTGGACAGCTTCTACGAGCAGTACTTC,.,.,TRBJ2-7,TRBV5-1
CASSLPGTGMSEQYF,TGTGCCAGCAGTCTCCCCGGGACAGGGATGAGCGAGCAGTACTTC,TRBD1,.,TRBJ2-7,TRBV28
CASSSPMGGRNNSPLHF,TGTGCCAGCAGCTCACCCATGGGAGGGCGTAATAATTCACCCCTCCACTTT,.,.,TRBJ1-6,TRBV7-6
CASSLTGVETQYF,TGTGCCAGCAGCTTAACAGGGGTAGAGACCCAGTACTTC,TRBD1,few,TRBJ2-5,TRBV7-9
CASSEGGAGGLNTQYF,TGTGCCAGCAGTGAAGGTGGGGCGGGGGGGCTTAATACGCAGTATTTT,TRBD2,.,TRBJ2-3,TRBV6-1
CASSLRRSSETQYF,TGTGCCAGCAGTCTACGAAGAAGTAGTGAGACCCAGTACTTC,.,.,TRBJ2-5,TRBV27
CASSKGDEGNTIYF,TGTGCCAGCAGCAAAGGGGATGAAGGAAACACCATATATTTT,.,.,TRBJ1-3,TRBV9
CSAAGPRYSEQYF,TGCAGCGCCGCGGGACCGCGTTACTCCGAGCAGTACTTC,.,.,TRBJ2-7,TRBV29-1
CASSNQDRGPYEQYF,TGCGCCAGCAGCAACCAGGACAGGGGCCCCTACGAGCAGTACTTC,TRBD1,.,TRBJ2-7,TRBV4-1
CASRWDRGPYEQYF,TGTGCCAGCAGGTGGGACAGGGGGCCCTACGAGCAGTACTTC,TRBD1,.,TRBJ2-7,TRBV28
CASSQPGGSGRANEQFF,TGTGCCAGCAGCCAACCCGGGGGGAGCGGGAGGGCAAATGAGCAGTTCTTC,TRBD2,.,TRBJ2-1,TRBV4-2
CASSLRGGQGAGGTQYF,TGTGCCAGCAGTTTAAGAGGGGGACAGGGGGCAGGGGGTACGCAGTATTTT,TRBD1,once,TRBJ2-3,TRBV28
CSVTGTAMNTEAFF,TGCAGCGTGACCGGGACAGCCATGAACACTGAAGCTTTCTTT,TRBD1,.,TRBJ1-1,TRBV29-1
CASSVRSGGHGTGELFF,TGTGCCAGCAGCGTAAGGTCGGGGGGTCATGGCACCGGGGAGCTGTTTTTT,TRBD2,.,TRBJ2-2,TRBV9
CASSYPASQGFGELFF,TGTGCCAGCAGTTACCCCGCCTCACAGGGATTCGGGGAGCTGTTTTTT,.,.,TRBJ2-2,TRBV6-5
CATKTPTGTNSPLHF,TGTGCCACAAAAACCCCTACGGGAACAAATTCACCCCTCCACTTT,.,.,TRBJ1-6,TRBV6-4
CASSVGQVDYTF,TGTGCCAGCAGCGTTGGACAGGTTGACTACACCTTC,TRBD1,.,TRBJ1-2,TRBV5-5
CASSPHSGRETQYF,TGTGCCAGCAGTCCCCATAGCGGGAGGGAGACCCAGTACTTC,TRBD2,.,TRBJ2-5,TRBV27
CASSLDRYSGANVLTF,TGTGCCAGCAGTCTCGACAGGTACTCTGGGGCCAACGTCCTGACTTTC,.,.,TRBJ2-6,TRBV28
CASSGGIYGTQYF,TGCGCCAGCAGTGGCGGGATATACGGTACGCAGTATTTT,.,.,TRBJ2-3,TRBV10-1
CASSLAQVHQPQHF,TGTGCCAGCAGCTTAGCGCAGGTACATCAGCCCCAGCATTTT,.,.,TRBJ1-5,TRBV7-8
CASRLGGTGPSGANVLTF,TGTGCAAGTCGCTTAGGGGGGACAGGGCCCTCTGGGGCCAACGTCCTGACTTTC,.,few,TRBJ2-6,TRBV12-2
CASSRLAGGSSYEQYF,TGTGCCAGCAGTAGGCTAGCGGGGGGCAGCTCCTACGAGCAGTACTTC,TRBD2,.,TRBJ2-7,TRBV2
CASAGLAGDIPTDTQYF,TGCGCCAGCGCGGGACTAGCGGGAGACATCCCCACAGATACGCAGTATTTT,TRBD2,.,TRBJ2-3,TRBV5-1
CASSSKSLLRYTEAFF,TGTGCCAGCAGTAGCAAATCCCTTTTACGGTACACTGAAGCTTTCTTT,.,.,TRBJ1-1,TRBV2
CSVEPGGTDTQYF,TGCAGCGTTGAACCCGGTGGCACAGATACGCAGTATTTT,.,once,TRBJ2-3,TRBV29-1
CASSIADSSYEQYF,TGTGCCAGTAGTATAGCTGATAGCTCCTACGAGCAGTACTTC,.,.,TRBJ2-7,TRBV19
CASSNGQGVGNTIYF,TGTGCCAGTAGTAACGGACAGGGGGTTGGAAACACCATATATTTT,TRBD1,.,TRBJ1-3,TRBV19
CASSPSAISSYEQYF,TGTGCCAGCTCACCGTCAGCGATCTCTTCCTACGAGCAGTACTTC,.,.,TRBJ2-7,TRBV18
CASSRTGGDNEQYF,TGTGCCAGCAGCCGAACGGGAGGAGATAACGAGCAGTACTTC,TRBD2,.,TRBJ2-7,TRBV4-2
CAWSQTGNYGYTF,TGTGCCTGGAGTCAGACAGGGAACTATGGCTACACCTTC,TRBD1,.,TRBJ1-2,TRBV30
CSVVSGGAGEQFF,TGCAGCGTAGTAAGCGGGGGGGCCGGTGAGCAGTTCTTC,TRBD2,.,TRBJ2-1,TRBV29-1
CASSQHRDGTQYF,TGTGCCAGCAGCCAACACAGGGACGGTACGCAGTATTTT,.,.,TRBJ2-3,TRBV9
CASSISLAGPQETQYF,TGTGCCAGTAGTATTAGCCTAGCGGGGCCCCAAGAGACCCAGTACTTC,TRBD2,.,TRBJ2-5,TRBV19
CASNPPQGADKAFF,TGTGCCAGTAACCCCCCGCAGGGGGCGGACAAGGCTTTCTTT,TRBD1,.,TRBJ1-1,TRBV19
CASSSRGSGGNTIYF,TGTGCCAGCAGCAGTAGGGGATCTGGAGGAAACACCATATATTTT,.,.,TRBJ1-3,TRBV11-3
CASSAGTVSYEQYF,TGCGCCAGCAGCGCCGGGACAGTCTCCTACGAGCAGTACTTC,TRBD1,.,TRBJ2-7,TRBV5-1
CASSLDLGTNNEQFF,TGTGCCAGCAGCTTAGACCTCGGGACTAACAATGAGCAGTTCTTC,TRBD2,once,TRBJ2-1,TRBV11-2
CSVEQVYGYTF,TGCAGCGTTGAACAGGTCTATGGCTACACCTTC,.,.,TRBJ1-2,TRBV29-1
CASSLVQNNYEQYF,TGTGCCAGCAGCTTAGTCCAGAATAACTACGAGCAGTACTTC,.,.,TRBJ2-7,TRBV7-8
CASSLRSVETQYF,TGTGCCAGCAGCTTACGGTCTGTAGAGACCCAGTACTTC,.,.,TRBJ2-5,TRBV7-2
CASSLSGRNAYNEQFF,TGTGCCAGCAGCTTGAGCGGGAGAAACGCCTACAATGAGCAGTTCTTC,TRBD2,once,TRBJ2-1,TRBV5-4
CASRTTGDSGNTIYF,TGTGCCAGCAGAACCACAGGGGACTCTGGAAACACCATATATTTT,TRBD1,.,TRBJ1-3,TRBV11-2
CASSPNRNTEAFF,TGTGCCAGCAGTCCTAATAGGAACACTGAAGCTTTCTTT,.,once,TRBJ1-1,TRBV28
CASSYSSPGQAFF,TGTGCCAGCAGTTACTCAAGTCCGGGTCAAGCTTTCTTT,.,few,TRBJ1-1,TRBV6-5